Listed here are 30 T cell receptor beta chains from one sample, sequenced in a study of T cells expressing NK-cell markers. From its re-call of the 5' RACE reads, TCRdb lists each CDR3 protein once, without DNA. The sample totals about 110,000 distinct CDR3 sequences. The specimen was blood T cells: a sorted CD56 or NKG2C T cell subset, CD4+ or CD8+ T cells, or bulk PBMC T cells (not recorded which). All receptors derive from a woman between 18 and 70 years old in good health.

The J gene is TRBJ1-5, the V gene TRBV27. Looked up from germline, CDR1 is MNHEY and CDR2 is SMNVEV (reference sequence). The CDR3 loop spans 13 amino acids. CDR3 sequence reads: CASSLANDQPQHF.

This rearrangement joins TRBV29-1 to TRBJ2-7; TCRdb gives TRBD1 as the D gene, but with no DNA this cannot be confirmed. CDR1 SQVTM and CDR2 ANQGSEA come from the germline V gene. The CDR3 has 14 amino acids. The CDR3 is CSAGGGQGAYEQYF.

The chain uses TRBV30 and TRBJ2-1; without DNA, the TCRdb call of TRBD1 cannot be checked. Germline CDR1 GTSNPN, CDR2 SVGIG (reference sequence). This CDR3 comprises 15 residues. The CDR3 is CAWSVLPPRYNEQFF.

The chain joins TRBV6-5 to TRBJ2-3. CDR3 size: 13 residues. Germline-derived CDR1 and CDR2 are MNHEY and SVGAGI. The CDR3 is CASSYLYPDTQYF.

The chain employs TRBV7-8 and TRBJ2-7; with no DNA, the TCRdb D assignment of TRBD1 cannot be verified. The CDR3 length is 15 residues. CDR1 is SGHVS, CDR2 FQNEAQ, per germline. The CDR3 here is CASSLGTGGTYEQYF.

This CDR3 is CASSRPSVAGGPTGELFF. The chain joins TRBV3-1 to TRBJ2-2; TCRdb outputs TRBD2, but without DNA this stays unchecked. CDR1 is LGHDT, CDR2 YNNKEL, per germline (reference sequence). This CDR3 comprises 18 residues.

The chain recombines TRBV20-1 with TRBJ2-7; TCRdb returns TRBD1, unconfirmable since there is no DNA. Germline CDR1 is DFQATT and CDR2 is SNEGSKA (reference sequence). The CDR3 loop spans 14 amino acids. This CDR3 reads CSATGTGVPYEQYF.

V usage is TRBV20-1 and J usage is TRBJ2-3; the TCRdb call, TRBD2, lacks DNA for checking. Germline values: CDR1 DFQATT, CDR2 SNEGSKA (reference sequence). The CDR3 is 16 residues long. The CDR3 here is CSARDRVGLGTDTQYF.

V usage is TRBV18 and J usage is TRBJ2-1; TCRdb's D call, TRBD2, is unchecked because there is no DNA. There are 16 residues in the CDR3. Germline V gene data show CDR1 as KGHSH and CDR2 as LQKENI. The CDR3 region is CASSPGFSGSYNEQFF.

This chain joins TRBV20-1 and TRBJ2-1; TCRdb lists TRBD1, though no DNA is available to test this call. Germline CDR1 reads DFQATT; CDR2 reads SNEGSKA (reference sequence). The CDR3 is made up of 15 amino acids. The CDR3 region is CSASRGAEPYNEQFF.

V is TRBV28 and J is TRBJ2-3. Looked up from germline, CDR1 is MDHEN and CDR2 is SYDVKM. This CDR3 comprises 12 residues. The CDR3: CASRWGTDTQYF.

V and J are TRBV7-2 and TRBJ2-1; TCRdb returns TRBD1, unconfirmable since there is no DNA. The CDR3 loop spans 13 amino acids. The germline CDR1 and CDR2 sequences are SGHTA and FQGNSA. The CDR3 sequence: CASTPGGGHEQFF.

The chain joins TRBV2 to TRBJ2-3. Per germline, CDR1 SNHLY and CDR2 FYNNEI. CDR3 length equals 12 residues. CDR3 residues: CASSDPTDTQYF.

The J gene is TRBJ2-7, the V gene TRBV6-5. This CDR3 region has 14 residues. Looked up from germline, CDR1 is MNHEY and CDR2 is SVGAGI. The CDR3 loop reads CASSYSDSSYEQYF.

The chain carries TRBV24-1 and TRBJ2-1. The CDR3 sequence is 12 residues long. Germline CDR1 and CDR2: KGHDR and SFDVKD. The CDR3 reads CATEGRYNEQFF.

CDR3 amino acids: CASSQHRVANTGELFF. The rearrangement joins TRBV4-3 to TRBJ2-2. CDR3 length: 16 residues. The germline gives CDR1 LGHNA, CDR2 YSLEER.

The gene calls are TRBV9 and TRBJ2-1; TCRdb calls TRBD1, which cannot be checked without DNA. CDR1 is SGDLS, CDR2 YYNGEE, per germline. The CDR3 has 15 residues. CDR3 sequence: CASSSRGTPANEQFF.

The chain carries TRBV5-1 and TRBJ1-4. Germline V gives CDR1 SGHRS, CDR2 YFSETQ. CDR3 length: 14 amino acids. The CDR3 loop is CASSLEGRYEKLFF.

The chain has TRBV11-2 and TRBJ1-2; TCRdb's D call of TRBD1 is untestable without DNA. Germline lookup yields CDR1 SGHAT and CDR2 FQNNGV. The CDR3 is 15 residues long. Here the CDR3 reads CASSFGAGPRGGYTF.

The V and J genes are TRBV5-6 and TRBJ2-1; TCRdb reports TRBD2, a call that lacks DNA to check it against. Germline V gene data show CDR1 as SGHDT and CDR2 as YYEEEE. The CDR3 runs to 18 residues. The CDR3: CASTVGLAGAEGYNEQFF.

This chain links TRBV14 with TRBJ1-2; TCRdb gives TRBD1 as the D gene, but with no DNA this cannot be confirmed. CDR3 length equals 15 residues. Germline V gene sequence: CDR1 SGHDN, CDR2 FVKESK. The chain's CDR3 is CASSHGQRVYYGYTF.

The rearrangement uses TRBV21-1 and TRBJ1-1; as DNA is missing, the TRBD1 call by TCRdb cannot be tested. TRBV21-1 is a known pseudogene. The CDR3 is 15 residues long. CDR3 protein: CASSRPDGGNTEAFF.

The CDR3 sequence is CASSLLAPPTYEQYF. The chain carries TRBV27 and TRBJ2-7; lacking DNA, the TRBD1 call made by TCRdb goes unchecked. Germline V gene lookup returns CDR1 MNHEY and CDR2 SMNVEV (reference sequence). This CDR3 contains 15 residues.

This rearrangement joins TRBV7-9 to TRBJ2-5; as DNA is missing, the TRBD2 call by TCRdb cannot be tested. The germline V gene has CDR1 SEHNR and CDR2 FQNEAQ (reference sequence). The CDR3 extends over 17 amino acids. The CDR3 sequence: CASSQQGLAGGRETQYF.

The gene calls are TRBV20-1 and TRBJ2-7; the TCRdb D gene call, TRBD2, has no DNA to confirm it. Germline V gives CDR1 DFQATT, CDR2 SNEGSKA (reference sequence). The CDR3 is 14 residues long. CDR3 sequence reads: CSARTASGNYEQYF.

The rearrangement uses TRBV7-9 and TRBJ2-3; the D call of TRBD2 rests on TCRdb alone, since no DNA is present to check it. Germline V gene data show CDR1 as SEHNR and CDR2 as FQNEAQ (reference sequence). The CDR3 is 15 residues long. The CDR3: CASSLGLAVPDTQYF.

The rearrangement joins TRBV7-2 to TRBJ1-1. The CDR3 runs to 15 residues. CDR1 is SGHTA and CDR2 is FQGNSA in the germline V gene. CDR3 protein: CASSENLGVNTEAFF.

The V gene is TRBV27, the J gene TRBJ2-7; TCRdb reports TRBD2, a call that lacks DNA to check it against. CDR3 length: 15 residues. The V gene's germline CDR1 is MNHEY and CDR2 SMNVEV (reference sequence). The CDR3: CASSFFAGSSGEQYF.

The rearrangement joins TRBV20-1 to TRBJ2-3; TCRdb's D gene call, TRBD2, goes unchecked for lack of DNA. CDR1 is DFQATT, CDR2 SNEGSKA, per germline (reference sequence). The CDR3 contains 14 residues. The CDR3 is CSAILAATTDTQYF.

The gene calls are TRBV7-9 and TRBJ2-2; lacking DNA, the TRBD1 call made by TCRdb goes unchecked. Germline V gene data show CDR1 as SEHNR and CDR2 as FQNEAQ (reference sequence). The CDR3 totals 15 residues. This CDR3 is CASSSGQGNTGELFF.